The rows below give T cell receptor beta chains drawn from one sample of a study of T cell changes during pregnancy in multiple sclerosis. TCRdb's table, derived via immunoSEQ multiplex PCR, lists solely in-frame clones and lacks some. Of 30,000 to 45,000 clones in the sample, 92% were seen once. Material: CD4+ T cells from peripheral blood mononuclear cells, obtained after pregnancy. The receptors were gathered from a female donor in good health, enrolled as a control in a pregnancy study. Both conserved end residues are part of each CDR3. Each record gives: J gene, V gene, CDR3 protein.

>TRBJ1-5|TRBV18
CASSPRDNQPQHF
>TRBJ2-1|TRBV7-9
CASSPPGLATNEQFF
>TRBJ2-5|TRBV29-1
CSVEDSSGGRETQYF
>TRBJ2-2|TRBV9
CASSVQGPGGELFF
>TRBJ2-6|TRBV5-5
CASSPATQGPWSGANVLTF
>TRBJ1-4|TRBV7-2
CASSLDDSINEKLFF
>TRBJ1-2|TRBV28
CASGGGSGYGYTF
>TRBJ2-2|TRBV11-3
CASSLSVGELFF
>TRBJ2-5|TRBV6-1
CASSEPLGRVGETQYF
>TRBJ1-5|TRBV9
CASSVAGSGQPQHF
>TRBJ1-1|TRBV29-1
CSVEDERRNTEAFF
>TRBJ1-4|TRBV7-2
CASSLEGQGGKLFF
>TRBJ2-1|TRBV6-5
CATRQDISSYNEQFF
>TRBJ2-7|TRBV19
CASSMTSGSRGAYEQYF
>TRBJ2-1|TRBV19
CASSSGIAPYNEQFF
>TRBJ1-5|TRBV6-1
CASKGQENQPQHF
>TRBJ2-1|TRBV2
CASRFGQGGRQPHNEQFF
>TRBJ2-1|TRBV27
CASSSLEAGRGEQFF
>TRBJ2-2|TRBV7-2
CASSPSGAGTGELFF
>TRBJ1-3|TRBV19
CASSTADRVSGNTIYF
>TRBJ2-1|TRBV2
CASSSPGLKTYNEQFF
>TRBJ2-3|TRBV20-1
CSASDRDTQYF
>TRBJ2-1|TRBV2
CATTSGRNNEQFF
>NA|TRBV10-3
CAITMGQDSYEQYF
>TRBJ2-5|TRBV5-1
CASSIAEETQYF
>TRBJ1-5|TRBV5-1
CASTLRGTVDQPQHF
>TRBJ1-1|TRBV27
CASSLSRTGGNTEAFF
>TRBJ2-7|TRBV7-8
CASSLAKTYEQYF
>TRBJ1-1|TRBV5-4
CASSFRDRNTEAFF
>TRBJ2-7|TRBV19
CASSNPFGTSGKASGEQYF
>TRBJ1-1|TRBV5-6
CASSLGGTVNTEAFF
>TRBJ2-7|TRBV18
CASSPPVAGGYEQYF
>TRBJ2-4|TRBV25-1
CASSDWTGGKDIQYF
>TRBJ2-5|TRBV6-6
CASSQLGGGRETQYF
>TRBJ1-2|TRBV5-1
CASSLPRGGNEDGYTF
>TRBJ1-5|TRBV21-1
CASSTGDSNQPQHF
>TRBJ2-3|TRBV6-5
CASSSRTSGKDTQYF
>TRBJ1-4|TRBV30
CAWSDRLEEKLFF
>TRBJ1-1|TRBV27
CASSFRDRASEAFF
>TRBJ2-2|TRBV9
CASSVRGLAGELFF
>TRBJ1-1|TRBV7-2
CASSLAGHPEAFF